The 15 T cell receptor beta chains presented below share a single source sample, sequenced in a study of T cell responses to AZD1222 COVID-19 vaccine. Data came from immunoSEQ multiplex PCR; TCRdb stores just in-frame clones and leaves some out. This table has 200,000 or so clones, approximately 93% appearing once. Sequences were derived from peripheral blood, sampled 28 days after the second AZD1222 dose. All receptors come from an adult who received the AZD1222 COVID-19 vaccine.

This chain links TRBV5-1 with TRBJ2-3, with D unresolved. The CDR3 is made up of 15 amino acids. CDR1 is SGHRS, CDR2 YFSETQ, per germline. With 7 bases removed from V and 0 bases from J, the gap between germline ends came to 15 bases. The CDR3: CASCSSSFSTDTQYF. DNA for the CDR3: TGCGCCAGCTGCTCCAGCAGCTTTAGCACAGATACGCAGTATTTT.

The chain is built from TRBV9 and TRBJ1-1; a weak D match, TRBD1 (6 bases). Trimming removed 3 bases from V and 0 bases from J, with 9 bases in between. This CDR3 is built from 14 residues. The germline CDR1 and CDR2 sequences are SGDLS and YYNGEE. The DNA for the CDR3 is TGTGCCAGCAGCGGAGGGGGTTTGAACACTGAAGCTTTCTTT. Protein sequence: CASSGGGLNTEAFF.

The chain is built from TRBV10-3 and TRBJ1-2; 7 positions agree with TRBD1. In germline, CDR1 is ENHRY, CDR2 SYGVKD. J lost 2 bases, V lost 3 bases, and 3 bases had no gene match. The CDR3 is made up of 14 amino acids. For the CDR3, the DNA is TGTGCCATCAGTGACCTACAGGGGAACTATGGCTACACCTTC. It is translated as CAISDLQGNYGYTF.

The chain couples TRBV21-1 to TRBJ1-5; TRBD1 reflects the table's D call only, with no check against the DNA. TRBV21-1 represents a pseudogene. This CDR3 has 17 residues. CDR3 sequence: CASSTRKRDRVAQPQHF. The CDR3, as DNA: TGTGCCAGCAGCACCAGAAAACGGGACAGGGTTGCTCAGCCCCAGCATTTT.

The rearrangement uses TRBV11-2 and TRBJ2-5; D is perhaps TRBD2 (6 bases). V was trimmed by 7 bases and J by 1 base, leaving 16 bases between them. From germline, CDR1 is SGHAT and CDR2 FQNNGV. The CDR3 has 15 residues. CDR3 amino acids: CASTRGNSPQETQYF. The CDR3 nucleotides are TGTGCCAGCACCCGGGGGAACAGTCCCCAAGAGACCCAGTACTTC.

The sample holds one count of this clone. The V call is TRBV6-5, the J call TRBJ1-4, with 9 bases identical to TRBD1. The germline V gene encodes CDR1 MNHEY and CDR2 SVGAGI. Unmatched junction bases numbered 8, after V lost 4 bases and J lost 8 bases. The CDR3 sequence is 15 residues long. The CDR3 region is CASSFRQGVVEKLFF. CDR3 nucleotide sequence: TGTGCCAGCAGTTTTCGACAGGGGGTAGTGGAAAAACTGTTTTTT.

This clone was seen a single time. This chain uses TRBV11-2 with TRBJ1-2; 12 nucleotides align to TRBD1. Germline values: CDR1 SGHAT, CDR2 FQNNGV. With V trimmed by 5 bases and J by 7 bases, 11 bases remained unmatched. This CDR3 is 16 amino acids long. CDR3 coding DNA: TGTGCCAGCAGCGCAGCCCCGGGACAGGGGGCGTCTGGCTACACCTTC. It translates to CASSAAPGQGASGYTF.

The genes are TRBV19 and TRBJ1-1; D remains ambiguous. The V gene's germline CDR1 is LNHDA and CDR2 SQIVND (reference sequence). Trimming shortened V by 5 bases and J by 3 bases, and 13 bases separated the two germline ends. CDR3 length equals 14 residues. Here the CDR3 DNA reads TGTGCCAGTAGTGGGCGGAAAAGGGACACTGAAGCTTTCTTT. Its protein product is CASSGRKRDTEAFF. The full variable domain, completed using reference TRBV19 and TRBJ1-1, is DGGITQSPKYLFRKEGQNVTLSCEQNLNHDAMYWYRQDPGQGLRLIYYSQIVNDFQKGDIAEGYSVSREKKESFPLTVTSAQKNPTAFYLCASSGRKRDTEAFFGQGTRLTVV.

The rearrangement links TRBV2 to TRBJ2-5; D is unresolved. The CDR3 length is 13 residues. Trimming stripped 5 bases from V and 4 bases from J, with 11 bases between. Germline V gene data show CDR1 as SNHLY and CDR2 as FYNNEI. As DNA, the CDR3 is TGTGCCAGCAGTCGAGGAGTGGGAGAGACCCAGTACTTC. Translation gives CASSRGVGETQYF.

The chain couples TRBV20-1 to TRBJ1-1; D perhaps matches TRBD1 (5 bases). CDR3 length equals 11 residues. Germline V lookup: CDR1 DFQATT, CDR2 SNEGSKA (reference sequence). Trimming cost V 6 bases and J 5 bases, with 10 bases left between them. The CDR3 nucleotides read TGCAGTGCGGGGGAGTCAACTGAAGCTTTCTTT. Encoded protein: CSAGESTEAFF.

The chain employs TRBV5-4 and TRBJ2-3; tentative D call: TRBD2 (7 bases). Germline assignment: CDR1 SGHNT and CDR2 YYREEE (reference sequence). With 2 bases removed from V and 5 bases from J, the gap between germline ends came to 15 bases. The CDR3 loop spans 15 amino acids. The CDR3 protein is CASSLTGREKDTQYF. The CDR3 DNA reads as TGTGCCAGCAGCTTAACAGGGAGGGAAAAAGATACGCAGTATTTT. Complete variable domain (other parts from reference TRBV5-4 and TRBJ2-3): ETGVTQSPTHLIKTRGQQVTLRCSSQSGHNTVSWYQQALGQGPQFIFQYYREEENGRGNFPPRFSGLQFPNYSSELNVNALELDDSALYLCASSLTGREKDTQYFGPGTRLTVL.

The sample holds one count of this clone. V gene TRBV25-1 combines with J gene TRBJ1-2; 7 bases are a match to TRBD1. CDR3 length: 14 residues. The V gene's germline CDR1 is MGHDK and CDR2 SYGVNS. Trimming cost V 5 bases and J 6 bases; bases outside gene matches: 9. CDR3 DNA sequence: TGTGCCAGCAGTCCTTCTGACAGGGATGATGGCTACACCTTC. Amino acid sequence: CASSPSDRDDGYTF.

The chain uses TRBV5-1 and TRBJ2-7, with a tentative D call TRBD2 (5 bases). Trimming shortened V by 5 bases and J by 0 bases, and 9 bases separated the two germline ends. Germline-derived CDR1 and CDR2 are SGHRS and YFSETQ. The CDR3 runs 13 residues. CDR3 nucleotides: TGCGCCAGCAGTGAAGGGAGCTCCTACGAGCAGTACTTC. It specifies CASSEGSSYEQYF.

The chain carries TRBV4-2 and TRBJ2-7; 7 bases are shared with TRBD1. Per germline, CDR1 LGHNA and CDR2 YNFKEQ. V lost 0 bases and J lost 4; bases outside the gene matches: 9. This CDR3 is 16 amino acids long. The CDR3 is CASSQDLQGISYEQYF. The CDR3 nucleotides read TGTGCCAGCAGCCAAGACTTACAGGGGATATCATACGAGCAGTACTTC.

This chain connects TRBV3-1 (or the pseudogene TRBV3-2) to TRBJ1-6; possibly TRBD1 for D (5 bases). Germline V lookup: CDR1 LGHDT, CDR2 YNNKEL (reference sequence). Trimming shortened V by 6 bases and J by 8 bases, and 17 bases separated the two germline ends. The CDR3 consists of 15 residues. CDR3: CASRNLGSGDSPLHF. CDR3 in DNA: TGTGCCAGCAGGAACCTTGGCTCGGGGGATTCACCCCTCCACTTT.